This T cell receptor (beta chain) emerged from a study of T cells in Graves' hyperthyroidism and ophthalmopathy. Findings and limits, study-wide: Peripheral blood also featured most of the thyroid clonotypes expanded above 0.001. Onset of ophthalmopathy came a median 6.5 months after the model predicted it.

Amplified TCR beta CDR3 regions derived from RNA transcripts. TCR CDR3 underwent first-round RT-PCR with the HTBI primer set. TCRdb called the multiplex PCR reads again in MiXCR, with one record for every CDR3 protein. The sample records about 400,000 distinct CDR3 sequences, 12% to 15% being singletons. The germline V and J ends were trimmed by 6 bases and 2 bases, with 18 bases remaining between them. Germline loops: CDR1 MDHEN, CDR2 SYDVKM. The CDR3 is 16 amino acids. Hyperthyroidism, newly diagnosed and lasting under 2 months, affected patients aged 18 to 65. This clonotype showed up many times. What it binds is not known.

The rearrangement links TRBV28 to TRBJ2-3; TRBD2 might be the D (5 bases). The receptor was derived from a woman aged 18-29 years with Graves' hyperthyroidism. Specimen: blood. CDR3 nucleotides: TGTGCCAGCAGCTCCGGACTGCTTATAACCACAGATACGCAGTATTTT. It specifies CASSSGLLITTDTQYF.